The TCR beta chain under discussion was sequenced for a study of cytomegalovirus exposure and HLA in healthy donors. Looking at the study overall: Researchers previously reported finding roughly 120 million unique TCR beta sequences from approximately 190 million T cells. Study observations and caveats: HLA alleles were associated with 18,000 or so TCR beta sequences in a later analysis at 0.05 false discovery rate. Reported results showed that the classifier diagnosed cytomegalovirus status with high specificity and sensitivity. As a later analysis showed, several of the most significant clusters appeared to be linked to common viral pathogens.

Primers included in the PCR were 60 Vbeta and 13 Jbeta primers. Using immunoSEQ multiplex PCR, the repertoire was profiled, and TCRdb retains in-frame clones only, with some absent. The profile covers about 98,000 clones, with 74% appearing a single time and roughly 1.8% taken by the ten largest. Comments on this clone: Its matching antigen is unknown.

Germline V gives CDR1 MDHEN, CDR2 SYDVKM. Deletions cut 4 bases from V and 2 bases from J, with 12 bases between. The CDR3 is made up of 15 amino acids. The sequenced sample was PBMCs. The origin of this receptor is a male donor in good health and CMV-seronegative. The chain couples TRBV28 to TRBJ2-1; D possibly corresponds to TRBD2 (6 bases). The CDR3 region is CASSSTGDAYNEQFF. The CDR3 coding sequence is TGTGCCAGCAGTTCAACGGGGGACGCCTACAATGAGCAGTTCTTC.